This T cell receptor (beta chain) was sequenced for a study of T cells after somatic rescue of genetic block. Libraries were prepared by immunoSEQ multiplex PCR; TCRdb keeps only in-frame clonotypes and omits some of them. The sample has some 74,000 clones, more than 75% seen once. The germline V gene encodes CDR1 MNHEY and CDR2 SMNVEV (reference sequence). The V and J ends lost 3 bases and 0 bases respectively, with 5 bases between them. This CDR3 region has 14 residues. Sequenced sample: peripheral blood mononuclear cells (PBMCs). This TCR came from a man younger than 45. The chain couples TRBV27 to TRBJ2-2, with D uncertain. CDR3 DNA: TGTGCCAGCAGTTTTTCAGCGAACACCGGGGAGCTGTTTTTT. Translation: CASSFSANTGELFF.